Listed below are T cell receptor beta chains from one sample, sequenced in a study of neoadjuvant nivolumab and ipilimumab in lung cancer. Sequencing was performed with immunoSEQ multiplex PCR; in TCRdb, only in-frame clones are kept and a portion is missing. The sample carries about 38,000 clones, about 91% recorded once. Sequences were derived from peripheral blood, sampled before neoadjuvant nivolumab, alone or with ipilimumab. Source of these receptors: an adult with non-small cell lung cancer. Each CDR3 is given with its conserved first and last residue. D genes are given only for firm matches. Only some rows state a clone size, as once, few, many or a class for expanded clones.

>TRBV5-1|NA|NA|TRBJ2-7
TGCGCCAGCACTATGGGCCAGGGCTACGAGCAGTACTTC
CASTMGQGYEQYF
>TRBV7-9|NA|NA|TRBJ1-2
TGTGCCAGCAACCCTTCAGGGGACTATGGCTACACCTTC
CASNPSGDYGYTF
>TRBV27|NA|TRBD1|TRBJ2-5
TGTGCCAGCAGTTTATACGCCCGAGGGGGCCCAGAGACCCAGTACTTC
CASSLYARGGPETQYF
>TRBV9|NA|NA|TRBJ1-3
TGTGCCAGCAGCGTAGAAAGGGGGTCTGGAAACACCATATATTTT
CASSVERGSGNTIYF
>TRBV18|NA|NA|TRBJ2-3
TGTGCCAGCTCAGTGTCGGAGGGTAGCACAGATACGCAGTATTTT
CASSVSEGSTDTQYF
>TRBV18|NA|TRBD1|TRBJ2-3
TGTGCCAGCTCATCCCCGGGACAGGGAGCGGCAGATACGCAGTATTTT
CASSSPGQGAADTQYF
>TRBV18|NA|TRBD1|TRBJ1-1
TGTGCCAGCATACGGACAGGGGGCGCCCCCACTGAAGCTTTCTTT
CASIRTGGAPTEAFF
>TRBV6-5|NA|NA|TRBJ1-2
TGTGCCAGCAGTTCCCCGGCGGATAACTATGGCTACACCTTC
CASSSPADNYGYTF
>TRBV5-4|NA|TRBD2|TRBJ2-1
TGTGCCAGCAGCTTGGGGTTAGCGGGTCTTAGGAATGAGCAGTTCTTC
CASSLGLAGLRNEQFF
>TRBV14|NA|NA|TRBJ2-5
TGTGCCAGCAGCCAAGGGCTAGCGAAGACCCAGTACTTC
CASSQGLAKTQYF
>TRBV10-3|NA|NA|TRBJ1-2
TGTGCCATCAGCCAAGAGGGAGGGGATGGCTACACCTTC
CAISQEGGDGYTF
>TRBV18|NA|NA|TRBJ1-5
TGTGCCAGCTCACCGGGGCCCGATCAGCCCCAGCATTTT
CASSPGPDQPQHF
>TRBV4-2|NA|TRBD2|TRBJ2-3
TGTGCCAGCAGCCAAGAAGGGCTAGCGGGAGGGGGGGGCACAGATACGCAGTATTTT
CASSQEGLAGGGGTDTQYF
>TRBV11-3|NA|NA|TRBJ1-2
TGTGCCGTCAGTCCTTATGGCTACACCTTC
CAVSPYGYTF
>TRBV19|few|NA|TRBJ2-3
TGTGCCAGTAGCAATCCGAGCGGAACAATCACAGATACGCAGTATTTT
CASSNPSGTITDTQYF
>TRBV7-8|NA|NA|TRBJ1-5
TGTGCCAGCAGCTTGAGGCAGGAAAATCAGCCCCAGCATTTT
CASSLRQENQPQHF
>TRBV7-2|NA|TRBD1|TRBJ1-4
TGTGCCAGCAGATATGGACAGGGGTATGAAAAACTGTTTTTT
CASRYGQGYEKLFF
>TRBV19|NA|NA|TRBJ2-1
TGTGCCAGTAGTATGGACTACATTTACAATGAGCAGTTCTTC
CASSMDYIYNEQFF
>TRBV9|NA|NA|TRBJ2-3
TGTGCCAGCAGCCCCCGGGAGAGCACAGATACGCAGTATTTT
CASSPRESTDTQYF
>TRBV4-2|NA|TRBD2|TRBJ2-2
TGTGCCAGCAGCCAAGATAGTGGACTAGCGGCGAACACCGGGGAGCTGTTTTTT
CASSQDSGLAANTGELFF
>TRBV5-4|NA|TRBD1|TRBJ2-7
TGTGCCAGCAGCTTGTGGACAGGGGTTCGGCAGTACTTC
CASSLWTGVRQYF
>TRBV6-5|NA|NA|TRBJ2-7
TGTGCCAGCAGTTCCGGGACCACCTACGAGCAGTACTTC
CASSSGTTYEQYF
>TRBV28|NA|NA|TRBJ1-1
TGTGCCAGCACTCCCCCGAGGGAGAACACTGAAGCTTTCTTT
CASTPPRENTEAFF